The source of this T cell receptor (beta chain) is a study of cytomegalovirus exposure and HLA in healthy donors. Looking at the study overall: The 550 to 800 first-cohort repertoires and the approximately 110 validation repertoires shared the same platform, a later analysis reported.

Assay used: immunoSEQ multiplex PCR; TCRdb lists only in-frame clones, some missing. The sample holds about 180,000 clones, around 85% seen once. Looked up from germline, CDR1 is SGHRS and CDR2 is YFSETQ. Deletions cut 1 base from V and 1 base from J, with 9 bases between. The CDR3 totals 14 residues. The sample holds one count of this clone. The J gene is TRBJ2-7, the V gene TRBV5-1, with no clear D. Sequenced sample: PBMCs. This clonotype originated in a man between 18 and 29 years old in good health and CMV-seropositive. The CDR3 sequence: CASSLYSGSYEQYF. The CDR3 DNA is TGCGCCAGCAGCTTGTACAGTGGATCCTACGAGCAGTACTTC.